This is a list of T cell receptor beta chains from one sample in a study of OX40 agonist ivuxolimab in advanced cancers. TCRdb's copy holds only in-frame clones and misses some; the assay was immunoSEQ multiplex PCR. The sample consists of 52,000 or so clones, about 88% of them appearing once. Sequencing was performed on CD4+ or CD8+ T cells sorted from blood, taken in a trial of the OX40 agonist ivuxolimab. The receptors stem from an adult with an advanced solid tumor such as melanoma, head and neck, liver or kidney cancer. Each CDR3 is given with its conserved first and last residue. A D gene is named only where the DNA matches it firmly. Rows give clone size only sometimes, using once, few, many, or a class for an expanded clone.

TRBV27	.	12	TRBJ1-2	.	TGTGCCAGCAGTTCAGGGGTTGGGGGCTACACCTTC	CASSSGVGGYTF
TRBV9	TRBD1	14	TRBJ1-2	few	TGTGCCAGCAGCGTAGACAGGGGGCGGTATGGCTACACCTTC	CASSVDRGRYGYTF
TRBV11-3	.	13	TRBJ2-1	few	TGTGCCAGCAGCTTAGGGACAGTTCATGAGCAGTTCTTC	CASSLGTVHEQFF
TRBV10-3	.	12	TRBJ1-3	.	TGTGCCACCGGGAGCTCTGGAAACACCATATATTTT	CATGSSGNTIYF
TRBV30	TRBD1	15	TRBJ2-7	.	TGTGCCTGGAGTAGGGGACAGGGGTACGGAAACGAGCAGTACTTC	CAWSRGQGYGNEQYF
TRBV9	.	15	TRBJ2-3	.	TGTGCCAGCAGTCGGACTAGTGACAGGACAGATACGCAGTATTTT	CASSRTSDRTDTQYF
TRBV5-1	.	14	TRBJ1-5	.	TGCGCCAGCAGCTTGGAGCCAAGCAATCAGCCCCAGCATTTT	CASSLEPSNQPQHF
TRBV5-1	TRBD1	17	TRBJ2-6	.	TGCGCCAGCAGCAGGCCGGGACAGGGGATTAGTGCCAACGTCCTGACTTTC	CASSRPGQGISANVLTF
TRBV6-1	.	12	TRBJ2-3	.	TGTGCAGCGGTTTCGGGCACAGATACGCAGTATTTT	CAAVSGTDTQYF
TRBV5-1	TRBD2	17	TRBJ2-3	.	TGCGCCAGCAGCTTGGATACTAGCGGGAGTGGAACAGATACGCAGTATTTT	CASSLDTSGSGTDTQYF
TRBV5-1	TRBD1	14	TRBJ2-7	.	TGCGCCAGCAGCACGAGACAGGGAACGGGCGAGCAGTACTTC	CASSTRQGTGEQYF
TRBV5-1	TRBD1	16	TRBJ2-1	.	TGCGCCAGCAGCCTGGGACAGGGGGGTTCCTACAATGAGCAGTTCTTC	CASSLGQGGSYNEQFF
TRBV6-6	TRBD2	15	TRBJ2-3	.	TGTGCCAGCAGTTACGGCGGGAGCACAACAGATACGCAGTATTTT	CASSYGGSTTDTQYF
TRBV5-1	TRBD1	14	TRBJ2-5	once	TGCGCCAGCAGCTACGACAGGGGACGGGGGACCCAGTACTTC	CASSYDRGRGTQYF
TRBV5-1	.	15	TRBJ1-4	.	TGCGCCAGCAGCGGGACGGATTCAACTAATGAAAAACTGTTTTTT	CASSGTDSTNEKLFF
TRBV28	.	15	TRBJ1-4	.	TGTGCCAGCAGTTCTGGGGCGGCGTCTAATGAAAAACTGTTTTTT	CASSSGAASNEKLFF
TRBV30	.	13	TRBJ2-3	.	TGTGCCTGGAGTCGAGGTGTCGGGACACCCTGGAATTTT	CAWSRGVGTPWNF
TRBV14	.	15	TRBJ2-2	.	TGTGCCAGCAGCCAGAATCGGGGGATCGGCGGGGAGCTGTTTTTT	CASSQNRGIGGELFF
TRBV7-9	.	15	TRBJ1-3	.	TGTGCCAGCAGCACGGATACGGGAAGTGGAAACACCATATATTTT	CASSTDTGSGNTIYF
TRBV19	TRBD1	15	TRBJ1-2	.	TGTGCCAGTAGTTCGGCGACAGGGACGGCTGCTGGCTACACCTTC	CASSSATGTAAGYTF
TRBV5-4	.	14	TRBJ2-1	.	TGTGCCAGCAGCCCTCAGGCCGAGTATGGGGAGCAGTTCTTC	CASSPQAEYGEQFF
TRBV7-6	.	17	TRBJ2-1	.	TGTGCCAGCAGCTTAGGTGGGGTGGCTAGCTCCTACAATGAGCAGTTCTTC	CASSLGGVASSYNEQFF
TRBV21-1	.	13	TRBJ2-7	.	TGTGCCAGCAGCAAATTCCTACTCTACGAGCAGTACTTC	CASSKFLLYEQYF
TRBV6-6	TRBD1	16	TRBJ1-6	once	TGTGCCAGCATTATGCGACAGGGCCCCATAGGGACACCCCTCCACTTT	CASIMRQGPIGTPLHF
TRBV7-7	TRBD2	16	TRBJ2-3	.	TGTGCTAGCAGCCCCGGACTAGCGGGGGCCACAGATACGCAGTATTTT	CASSPGLAGATDTQYF
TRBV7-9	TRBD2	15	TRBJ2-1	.	TGTGCCAGCAGCTTCGGGACTAGGATCCCCAATGAGCAGTTCTTC	CASSFGTRIPNEQFF
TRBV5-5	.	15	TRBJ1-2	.	TGTGCCAGCAGCTTGGAGGGTATTGGAGGCTATGGCTACACCTTC	CASSLEGIGGYGYTF
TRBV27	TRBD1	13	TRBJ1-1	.	TGTGCCAGCAGTTTAAGAGACAGGGGTGAAGCTTTCTTT	CASSLRDRGEAFF
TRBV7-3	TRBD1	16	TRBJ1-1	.	TGTGCCAGCAGCGCCGGGACAGGGGGGTCGAACACTGAAGCTTTCTTT	CASSAGTGGSNTEAFF
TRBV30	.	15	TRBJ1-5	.	TGTGCCATGGAGGCACGCGGAAGGGGATTTCAGCCCCAGCATTTT	CAMEARGRGFQPQHF
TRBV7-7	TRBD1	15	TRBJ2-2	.	TGTGCTAGCAGCCCCGGGACAGGAAGTGCCGGGGAGCTGTTTTTT	CASSPGTGSAGELFF
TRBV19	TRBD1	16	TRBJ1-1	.	TGTGCCAGTAGTATAATCGGGACAGGGAAGGACACTGAAGCTTTCTTT	CASSIIGTGKDTEAFF
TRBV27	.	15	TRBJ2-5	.	TGTGCCAGCAGTTTATCGTGGCAGAGCCAAGAGACCCAGTACTTC	CASSLSWQSQETQYF
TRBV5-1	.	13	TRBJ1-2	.	TGCGCCAGCAGCTGGCAGGGAGAAAGTGGCTACACCTTC	CASSWQGESGYTF
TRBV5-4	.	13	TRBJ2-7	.	TGTGCCAGCAGCCAGGGACCGGCATACGAGCAGTACTTC	CASSQGPAYEQYF
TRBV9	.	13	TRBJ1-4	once	TGTGCCAGCAGCCCCCAGGAGGGAGAAAAACTGTTTTTT	CASSPQEGEKLFF
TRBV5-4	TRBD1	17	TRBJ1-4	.	TGTGCCAGCAGCAGCCGGGACAGGGGGACTAGTAATGAAAAACTGTTTTTT	CASSSRDRGTSNEKLFF
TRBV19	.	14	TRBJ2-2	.	TGTGCCAGTAACCCACCAGGGTACACCGGGGAGCTGTTTTTT	CASNPPGYTGELFF
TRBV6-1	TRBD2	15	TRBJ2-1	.	TGTGCCAGCAGTCCCGGGACTAGCGGCAACAATGAGCAGTTCTTC	CASSPGTSGNNEQFF
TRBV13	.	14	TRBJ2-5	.	TGTGCCAGCAGCCGCAGGGGTTCACCAGAGACCCAGTACTTC	CASSRRGSPETQYF